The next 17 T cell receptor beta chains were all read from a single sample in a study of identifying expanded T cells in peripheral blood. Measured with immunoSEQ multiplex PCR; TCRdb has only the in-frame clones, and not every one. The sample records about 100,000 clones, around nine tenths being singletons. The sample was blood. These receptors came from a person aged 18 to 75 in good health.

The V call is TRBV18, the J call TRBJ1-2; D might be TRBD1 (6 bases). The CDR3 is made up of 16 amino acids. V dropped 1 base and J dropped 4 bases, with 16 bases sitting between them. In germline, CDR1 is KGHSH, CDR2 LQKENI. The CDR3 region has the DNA TGTGCCAGCTCACCACTTGCCCCGGGACAAAGCTATGGCTACACCTTC. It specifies CASSPLAPGQSYGYTF.

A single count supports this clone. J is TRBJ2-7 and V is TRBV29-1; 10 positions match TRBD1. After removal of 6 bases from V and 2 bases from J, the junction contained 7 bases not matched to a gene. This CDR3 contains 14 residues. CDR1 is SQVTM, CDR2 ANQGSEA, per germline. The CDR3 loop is CSVKLGTGAYEQYF. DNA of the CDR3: TGCAGCGTGAAACTCGGGACAGGGGCCTACGAGCAGTACTTC.

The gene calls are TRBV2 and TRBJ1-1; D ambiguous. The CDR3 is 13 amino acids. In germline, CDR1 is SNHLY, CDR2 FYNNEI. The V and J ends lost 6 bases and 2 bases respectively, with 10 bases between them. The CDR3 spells CASSFMENTEAFF. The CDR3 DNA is TGTGCCAGCAGCTTTATGGAAAACACTGAAGCTTTCTTT. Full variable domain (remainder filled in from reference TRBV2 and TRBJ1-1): EPEVTQTPSHQVTQMGQEVILRCVPISNHLYFYWYRQILGQKVEFLVSFYNNEISEKSEIFDDQFSVERPDGSNFTLKIRSTKLEDSAMYFCASSFMENTEAFFGQGTRLTVV.

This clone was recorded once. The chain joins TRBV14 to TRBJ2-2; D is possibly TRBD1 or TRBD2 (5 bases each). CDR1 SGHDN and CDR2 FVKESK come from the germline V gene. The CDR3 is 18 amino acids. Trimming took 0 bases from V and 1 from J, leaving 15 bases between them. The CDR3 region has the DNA TGTGCCAGCAGCCAAGATACGGGGACGGTACTGAACACCGGGGAGCTGTTTTTT. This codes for CASSQDTGTVLNTGELFF. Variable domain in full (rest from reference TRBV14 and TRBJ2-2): EAGVTQFPSHSVIEKGQTVTLRCDPISGHDNLYWYRRVMGKEIKFLLHFVKESKQDESGMPNNRFLAERTGGTYSTLKVQPAELEDSGVYFCASSQDTGTVLNTGELFFGEGSRLTVL.

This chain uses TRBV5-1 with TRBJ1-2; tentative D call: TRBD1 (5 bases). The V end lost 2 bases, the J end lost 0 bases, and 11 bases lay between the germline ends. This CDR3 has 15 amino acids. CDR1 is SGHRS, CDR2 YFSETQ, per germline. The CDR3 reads CASSFPTEPNYGYTF. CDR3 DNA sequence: TGCGCCAGCAGCTTCCCGACAGAACCTAACTATGGCTACACCTTC.

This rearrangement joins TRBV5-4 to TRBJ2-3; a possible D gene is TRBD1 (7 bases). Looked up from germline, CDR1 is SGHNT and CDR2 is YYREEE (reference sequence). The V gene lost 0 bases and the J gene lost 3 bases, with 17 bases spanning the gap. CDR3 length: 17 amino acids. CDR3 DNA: TGTGCCAGCAGCTTGGGCAGGGGGGAAGGTGGGACAGATACGCAGTATTTT. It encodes CASSLGRGEGGTDTQYF.

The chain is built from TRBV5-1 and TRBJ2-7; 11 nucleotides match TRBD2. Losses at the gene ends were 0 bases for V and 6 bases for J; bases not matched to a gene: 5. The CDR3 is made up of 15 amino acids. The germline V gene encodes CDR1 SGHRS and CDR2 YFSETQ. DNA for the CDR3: TGCGCCAGCAGCTTGGGTAGCGGGAGGGTTGGCGAGCAGTACTTC. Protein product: CASSLGSGRVGEQYF.

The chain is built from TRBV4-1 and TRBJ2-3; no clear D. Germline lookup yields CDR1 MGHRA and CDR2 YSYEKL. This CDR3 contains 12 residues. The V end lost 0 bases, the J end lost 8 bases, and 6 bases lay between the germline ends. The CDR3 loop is CASSQDGGTQYF. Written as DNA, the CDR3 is TGCGCCAGCAGCCAAGACGGCGGTACGCAGTATTTT.

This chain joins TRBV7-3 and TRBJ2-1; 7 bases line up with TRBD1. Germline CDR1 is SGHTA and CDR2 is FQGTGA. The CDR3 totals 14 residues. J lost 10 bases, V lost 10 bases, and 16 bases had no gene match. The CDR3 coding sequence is TGTGCCACTTCCGGACAGGACAAAACTGGGGAGCAGTTCTTC. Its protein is CATSGQDKTGEQFF.

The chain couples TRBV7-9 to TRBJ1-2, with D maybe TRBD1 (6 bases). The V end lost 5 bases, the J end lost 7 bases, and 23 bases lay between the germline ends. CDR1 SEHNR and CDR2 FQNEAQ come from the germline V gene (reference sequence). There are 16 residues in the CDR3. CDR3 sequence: CASSLSVGGGIFGYTF. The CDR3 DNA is TGTGCCAGCAGCCTATCCGTGGGAGGGGGAATCTTTGGCTACACCTTC.

The CDR3: CASNTGLVKGEQYF. The CDR3 nucleotides are TGTGCCAGTAACACGGGACTGGTTAAGGGCGAGCAGTACTTC. The chain couples TRBV19 to TRBJ2-7; tentatively, D is TRBD2 (6 bases). The CDR3 is 14 amino acids. Germline-derived CDR1 and CDR2 are LNHDA and SQIVND (reference sequence). V lost 7 bases and J 6 bases, leaving 19 bases between the germline ends. Combining the CDR3 with reference TRBV19 and TRBJ2-7 gives the whole variable domain DGGITQSPKYLFRKEGQNVTLSCEQNLNHDAMYWYRQDPGQGLRLIYYSQIVNDFQKGDIAEGYSVSREKKESFPLTVTSAQKNPTAFYLCASNTGLVKGEQYFGPGTRLTVT.

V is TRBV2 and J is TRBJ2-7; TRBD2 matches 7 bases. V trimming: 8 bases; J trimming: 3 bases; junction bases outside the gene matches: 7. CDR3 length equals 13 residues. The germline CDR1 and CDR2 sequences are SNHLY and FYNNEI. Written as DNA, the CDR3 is TGTGCCAGCCGTAGTCTAGCGGTCTACGAGCAGTACTTC. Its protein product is CASRSLAVYEQYF. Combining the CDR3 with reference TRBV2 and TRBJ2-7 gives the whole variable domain EPEVTQTPSHQVTQMGQEVILRCVPISNHLYFYWYRQILGQKVEFLVSFYNNEISEKSEIFDDQFSVERPDGSNFTLKIRSTKLEDSAMYFCASRSLAVYEQYFGPGTRLTVT.

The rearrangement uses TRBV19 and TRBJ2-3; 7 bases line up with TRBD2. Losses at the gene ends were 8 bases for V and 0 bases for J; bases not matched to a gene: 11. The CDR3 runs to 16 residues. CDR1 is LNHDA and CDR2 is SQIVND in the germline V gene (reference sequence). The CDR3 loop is CASRAGRLGSTDTQYF. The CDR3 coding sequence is TGTGCCAGTCGAGCGGGGAGACTAGGTAGCACAGATACGCAGTATTTT.

CDR3 residues: CASKEQGEFSGELFF. The CDR3 DNA reads as TGTGCCAGTAAGGAACAGGGAGAATTTTCCGGGGAGCTGTTTTTT. The chain is built from TRBV19 and TRBJ2-2, with D possibly matching TRBD1 (6 bases). V lost 7 bases to trimming and J lost 6 bases, with 18 bases between them. CDR3 size: 15 residues. The germline V gene encodes CDR1 LNHDA and CDR2 SQIVND (reference sequence).

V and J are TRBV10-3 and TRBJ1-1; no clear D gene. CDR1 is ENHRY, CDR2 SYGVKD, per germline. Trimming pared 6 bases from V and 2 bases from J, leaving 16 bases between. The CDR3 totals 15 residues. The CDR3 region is CAIRLTNGLNTEAFF. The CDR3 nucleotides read TGTGCCATCAGGTTAACAAACGGATTAAACACTGAAGCTTTCTTT.

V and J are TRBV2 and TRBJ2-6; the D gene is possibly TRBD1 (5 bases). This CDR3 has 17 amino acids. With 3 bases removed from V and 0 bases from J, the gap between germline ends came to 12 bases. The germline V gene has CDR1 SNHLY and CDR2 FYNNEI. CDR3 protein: CASSEGPGYSGANVLTF. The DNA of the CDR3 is TGTGCCAGCAGTGAGGGTCCAGGGTACTCTGGGGCCAACGTCCTGACTTTC.

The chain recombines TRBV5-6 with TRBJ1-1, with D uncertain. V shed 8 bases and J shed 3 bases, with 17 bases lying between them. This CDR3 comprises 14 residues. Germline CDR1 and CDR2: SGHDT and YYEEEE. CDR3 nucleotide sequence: TGTGCCAGTAGCCGGGCCACTCAGGACACTGAAGCTTTCTTT. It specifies CASSRATQDTEAFF.